This TCR beta chain comes out of a study of CD8+ T cells in alopecia areata. A note on this clone: As yet, its antigen is unknown.

Regarding the study as a whole: TCRs were shared less clearly across patients than in mice, possibly for HLA-related reasons. Scalp specimens additionally yield sequences from normal skin's resident alphabeta T cells.

This CDR3 comprises 15 residues. Germline CDR1 SGHRS, CDR2 YFSETQ. Trimming at V came to 5 bases and at J to 5 bases, leaving 7 bases not matched to a gene. Once RNA had been extracted, it was reverse transcribed into cDNA to act as the sequencing template. TCRdb's copy holds only in-frame clones and misses some; the assay was immunoSEQ multiplex PCR. The repertoire holds some 100,000 clones, with roughly 66% as singletons. CD4+ and CD8+ T cells were sorted from PBMCs. This clonotype originated in a human donor in good health. This chain uses TRBV5-1 with TRBJ1-6, with TRBD1 matching over 7 bases. Sequencing was performed on CD4+ T cells sorted from blood. Written as DNA, the CDR3 is TGCGCCAGCAGGCCCGGGACAGCCGATAATTCACCCCTCCACTTT. Its protein product is CASRPGTADNSPLHF. The variable domain in full, completed from reference TRBV5-1 and TRBJ1-6, reads KAGVTQTPRYLIKTRGQQVTLSCSPISGHRSVSWYQQTPGQGLQFLFEYFSETQRNKGNFPGRFSGRQFSNSRSEMNVSTLELGDSALYLCASRPGTADNSPLHFGNGTRLTVT.